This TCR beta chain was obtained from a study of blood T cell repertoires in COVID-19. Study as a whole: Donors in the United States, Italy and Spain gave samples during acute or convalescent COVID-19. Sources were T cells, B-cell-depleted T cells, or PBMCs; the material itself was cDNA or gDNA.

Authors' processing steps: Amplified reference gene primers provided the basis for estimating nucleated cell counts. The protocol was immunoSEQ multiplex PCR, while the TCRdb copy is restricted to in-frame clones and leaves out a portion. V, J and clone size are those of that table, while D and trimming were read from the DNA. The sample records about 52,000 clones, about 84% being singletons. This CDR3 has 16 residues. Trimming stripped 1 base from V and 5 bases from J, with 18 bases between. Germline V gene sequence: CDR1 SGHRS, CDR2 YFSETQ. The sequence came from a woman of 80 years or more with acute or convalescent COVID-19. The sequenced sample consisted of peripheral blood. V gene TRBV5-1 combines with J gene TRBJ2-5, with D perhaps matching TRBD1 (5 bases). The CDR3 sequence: CASSLRGSANWETQYF. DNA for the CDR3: TGCGCCAGCAGCTTGAGGGGATCCGCCAATTGGGAGACCCAGTACTTC.